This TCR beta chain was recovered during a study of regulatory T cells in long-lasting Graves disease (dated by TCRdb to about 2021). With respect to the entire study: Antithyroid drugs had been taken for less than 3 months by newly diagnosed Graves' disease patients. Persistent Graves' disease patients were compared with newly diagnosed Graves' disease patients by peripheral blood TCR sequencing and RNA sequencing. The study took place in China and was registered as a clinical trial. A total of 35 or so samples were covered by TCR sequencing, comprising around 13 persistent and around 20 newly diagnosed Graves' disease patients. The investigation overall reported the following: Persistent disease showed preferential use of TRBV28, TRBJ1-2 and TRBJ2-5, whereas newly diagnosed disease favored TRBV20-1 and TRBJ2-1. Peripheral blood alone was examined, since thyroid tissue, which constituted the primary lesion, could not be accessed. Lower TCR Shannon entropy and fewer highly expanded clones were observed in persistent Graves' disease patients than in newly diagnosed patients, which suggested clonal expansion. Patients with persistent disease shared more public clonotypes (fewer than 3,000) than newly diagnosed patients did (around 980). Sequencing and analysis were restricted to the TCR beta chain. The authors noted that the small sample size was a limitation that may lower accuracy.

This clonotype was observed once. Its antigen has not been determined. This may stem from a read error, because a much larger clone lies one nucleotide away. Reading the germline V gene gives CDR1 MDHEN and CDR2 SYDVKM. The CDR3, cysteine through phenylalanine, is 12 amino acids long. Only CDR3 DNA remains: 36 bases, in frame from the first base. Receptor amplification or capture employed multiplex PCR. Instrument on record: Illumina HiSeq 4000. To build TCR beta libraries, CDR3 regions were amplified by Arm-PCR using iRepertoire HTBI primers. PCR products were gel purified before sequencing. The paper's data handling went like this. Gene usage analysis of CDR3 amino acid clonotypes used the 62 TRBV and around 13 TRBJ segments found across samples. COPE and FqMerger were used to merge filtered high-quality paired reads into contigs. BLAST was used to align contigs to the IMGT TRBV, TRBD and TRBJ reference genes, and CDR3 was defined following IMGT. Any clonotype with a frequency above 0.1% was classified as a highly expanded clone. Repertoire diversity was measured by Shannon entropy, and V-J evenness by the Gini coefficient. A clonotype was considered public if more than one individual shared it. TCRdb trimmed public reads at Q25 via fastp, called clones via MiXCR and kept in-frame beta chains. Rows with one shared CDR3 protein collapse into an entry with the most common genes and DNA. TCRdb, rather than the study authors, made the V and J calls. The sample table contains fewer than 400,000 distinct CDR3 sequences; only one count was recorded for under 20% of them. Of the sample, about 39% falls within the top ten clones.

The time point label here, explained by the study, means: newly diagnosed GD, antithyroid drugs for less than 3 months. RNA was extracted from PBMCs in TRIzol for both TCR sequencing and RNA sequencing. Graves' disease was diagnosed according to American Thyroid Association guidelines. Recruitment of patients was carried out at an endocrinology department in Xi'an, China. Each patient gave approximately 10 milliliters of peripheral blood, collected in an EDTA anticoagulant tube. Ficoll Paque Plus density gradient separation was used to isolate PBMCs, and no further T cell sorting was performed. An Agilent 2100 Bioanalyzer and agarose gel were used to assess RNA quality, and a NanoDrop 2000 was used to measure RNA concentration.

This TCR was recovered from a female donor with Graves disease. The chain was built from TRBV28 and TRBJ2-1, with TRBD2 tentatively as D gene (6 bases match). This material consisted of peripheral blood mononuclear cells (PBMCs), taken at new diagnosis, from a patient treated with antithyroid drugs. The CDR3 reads CPSSLVLAEQFF. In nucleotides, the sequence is TGTCCCAGCAGTTTAGTCCTAGCGGAGCAGTTCTTC.